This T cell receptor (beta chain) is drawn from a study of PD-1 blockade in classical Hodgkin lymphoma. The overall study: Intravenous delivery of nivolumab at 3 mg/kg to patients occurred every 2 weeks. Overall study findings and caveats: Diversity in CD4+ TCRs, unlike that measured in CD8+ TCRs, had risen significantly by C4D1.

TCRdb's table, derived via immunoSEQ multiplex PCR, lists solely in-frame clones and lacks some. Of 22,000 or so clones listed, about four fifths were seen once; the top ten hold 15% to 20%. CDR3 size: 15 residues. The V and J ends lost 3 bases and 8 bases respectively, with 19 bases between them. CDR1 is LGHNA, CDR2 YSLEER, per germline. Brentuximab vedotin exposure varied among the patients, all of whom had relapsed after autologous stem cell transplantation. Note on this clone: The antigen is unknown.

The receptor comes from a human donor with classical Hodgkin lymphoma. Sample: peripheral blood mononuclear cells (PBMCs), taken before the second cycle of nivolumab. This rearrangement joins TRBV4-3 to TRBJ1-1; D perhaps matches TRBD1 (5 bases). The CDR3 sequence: CASSQNPPGLGEAFF. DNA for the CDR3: TGCGCCAGCAGCCAGAACCCTCCGGGACTGGGGGAAGCTTTCTTT.